This TCR beta chain was sequenced in a study of CD8 T cells in ankylosing spondylitis. Regarding the study as a whole: Ankylosing spondylitis blood appeared to carry a characteristic TCR beta motif of roughly eight highly homologous variants. Certain motif variants had earlier appeared in reactive arthritis synovial fluid and blood. Matched synovial fluid from ankylosing spondylitis patients was reported to be enriched for disease-linked clones.

This clonotype has just a few counts. Its antigen is unknown. Library preparation for TCR beta used quantitative 5'-RACE with molecular barcodes. TCRdb ran MiXCR on the 5' RACE reads and lists one entry per CDR3 protein. Of approximately 150,000 distinct CDR3 sequences listed, 9.8% are singletons. The V gene lost 6 bases and the J gene lost 5 bases, with 11 bases spanning the gap. The germline gives CDR1 MNHEY, CDR2 SMNVEV (reference sequence). The CDR3 spans 12 residues. The chain carries TRBV27 and TRBJ2-7; possibly TRBD2 for D (7 bases). The sequenced material came from blood, either unsorted or a sorted T cell fraction (not recorded which). This clonotype was sampled from a female donor with ankylosing spondylitis or in good health (not recorded which). The CDR3 loop reads CASRGGGNEQYF. The CDR3 DNA is TGTGCCAGCAGAGGGGGGGGAAACGAGCAGTACTTC.